This T cell receptor beta chain was sequenced in a study of cytomegalovirus exposure and HLA in healthy donors (dated 2017 in TCRdb). As for the study more broadly: The 666 repertoires of the first cohort and the roughly 120 validation repertoires were produced on the same platform, according to a later analysis. The study aimed to test whether signatures of past pathogen exposure could be identified by cataloging public T cell receptors. In addition to the first cohort of 650 to 750 subjects, a separate validation cohort of approximately 130 different subjects was used. The study combined high-throughput TCR immunosequencing, statistical association of individual TCRs with disease status, and machine learning to predict cytomegalovirus infection status. Study-wide conclusions, independent of this receptor: Cytomegalovirus status was reported to be diagnosed by the classifier with high specificity and sensitivity in both the original and validation cohorts. A few of the identified cytomegalovirus-associated TCR beta chains were confirmed in vitro to be specific for cytomegalovirus antigens. The validation cohort had no HLA typing available for a later analysis, so co-occurrence within that cohort was assessed over all 130 or so repertoires. Most TCR sequences were seen in very few donors, while some public TCRs were found in many individuals. The study listed around 160 TCR beta chains as associated with cytomegalovirus. The authors suggested that the approach could potentially be generalized to other disease states and immunological phenotypes. Subsequent analysis determined that TCRs grouped into clusters in the first cohort also showed a tendency toward co-occurrence across the 130 or so validation repertoires, and 90% to 95% of cluster scores exceeded 0.

The donors were included in the validation cohort of over a hundred subjects, a group kept apart from the roughly 700-subject first cohort. On this clone: This receptor's antigen is unknown. Base qualities are not recorded, but no much larger clone differs from it by a single base.

Library preparation used the immunoSEQ multiplex PCR assay. Under the source paper's analysis protocol: A statistical classification framework was built for diagnosing cytomegalovirus status from the catalog of TCR beta chain sequences. TCRdb limited this immuneACCESS table to in-frame rearrangements with V and J called. A share of clones is missing; checked studies link under half to unresolved V genes, and the rest is unexplained. V and J calls and clone size follow that table, whereas D and trimming were derived from the DNA. The sample records around 170,000 clones, 88% of which are singletons. Of the sample, approximately 3.1% falls within the top ten clones. Taken from the germline V gene, the CDR1 and CDR2 loops are ENHRY and SYGVKD. The CDR3 goes from the cysteine to the phenylalanine over 14 residues. The retained sequence is limited to the CDR3, 42 bases, with the frame set at the first base. V and J are trimmed by 6 bases and 2 bases, and the gene matches miss 6 bases of the junction.

The sequence joins TRBV10-3 to TRBJ1-1, with 7 junctional bases fitting TRBD1. The TCR was taken from a man between 18 and 29 years old in good health and CMV-seronegative. Sequences were obtained from PBMCs. The DNA is TGTGCCATCAGGGGACAGCCAGTTAACACTGAAGCTTTCTTT. Translated, this gives CAIRGQPVNTEAFF.